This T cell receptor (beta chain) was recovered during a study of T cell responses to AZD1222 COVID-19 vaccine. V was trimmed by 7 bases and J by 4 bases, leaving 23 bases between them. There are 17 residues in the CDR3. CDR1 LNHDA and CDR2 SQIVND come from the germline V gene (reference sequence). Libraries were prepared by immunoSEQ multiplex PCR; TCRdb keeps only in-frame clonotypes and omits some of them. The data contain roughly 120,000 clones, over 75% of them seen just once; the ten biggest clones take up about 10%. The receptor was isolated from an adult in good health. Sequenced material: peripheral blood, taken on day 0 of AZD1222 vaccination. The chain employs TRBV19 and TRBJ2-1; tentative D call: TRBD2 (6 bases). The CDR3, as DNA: TGTGCCAGTACTAGAGGGCCGGGGGAAAAACTTTACAATGAGCAGTTCTTC. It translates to CASTRGPGEKLYNEQFF.